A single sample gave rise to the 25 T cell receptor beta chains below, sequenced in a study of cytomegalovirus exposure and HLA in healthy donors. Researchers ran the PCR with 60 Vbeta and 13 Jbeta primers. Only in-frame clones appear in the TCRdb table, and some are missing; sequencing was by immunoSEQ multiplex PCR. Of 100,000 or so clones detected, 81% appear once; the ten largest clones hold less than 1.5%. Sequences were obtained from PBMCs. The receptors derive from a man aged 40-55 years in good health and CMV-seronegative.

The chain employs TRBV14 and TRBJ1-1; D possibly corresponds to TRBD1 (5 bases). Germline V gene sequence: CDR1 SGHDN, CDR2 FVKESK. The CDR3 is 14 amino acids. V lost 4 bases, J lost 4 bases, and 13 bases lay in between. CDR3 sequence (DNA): TGTGCCAGCAGCCGCAGGGTCAGGACCACTGAAGCTTTCTTT. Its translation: CASSRRVRTTEAFF.

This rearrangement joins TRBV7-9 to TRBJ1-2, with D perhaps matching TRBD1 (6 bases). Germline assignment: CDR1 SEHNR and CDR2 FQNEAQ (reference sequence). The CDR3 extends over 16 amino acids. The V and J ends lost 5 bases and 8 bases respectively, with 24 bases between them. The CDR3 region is CASSLAQGAGDLGYTF. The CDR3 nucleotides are TGTGCCAGCAGCCTGGCGCAGGGCGCAGGGGATTTGGGCTACACCTTC.

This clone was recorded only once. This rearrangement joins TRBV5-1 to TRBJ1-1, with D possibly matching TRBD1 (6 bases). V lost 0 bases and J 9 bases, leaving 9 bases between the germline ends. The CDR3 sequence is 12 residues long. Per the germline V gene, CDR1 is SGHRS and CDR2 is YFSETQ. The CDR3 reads CASSLAGQKAFF. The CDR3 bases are TGCGCCAGCAGCTTGGCCGGACAGAAAGCTTTCTTT.

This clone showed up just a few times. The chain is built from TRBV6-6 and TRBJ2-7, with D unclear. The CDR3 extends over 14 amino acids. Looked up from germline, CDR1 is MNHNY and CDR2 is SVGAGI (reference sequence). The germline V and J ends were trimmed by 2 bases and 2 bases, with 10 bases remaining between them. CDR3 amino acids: CASSYPSQTYEQYF. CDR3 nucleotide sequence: TGTGCCAGCAGTTACCCATCACAAACCTACGAGCAGTACTTC.

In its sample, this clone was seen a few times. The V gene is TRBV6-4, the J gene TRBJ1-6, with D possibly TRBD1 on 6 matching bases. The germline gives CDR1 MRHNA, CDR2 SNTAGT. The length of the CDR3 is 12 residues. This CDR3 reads CAVRDTNSPLHF. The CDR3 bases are TGTGCAGTCCGGGACACGAATTCACCCCTCCACTTT.

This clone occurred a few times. In DNA form, the CDR3 reads TGTGCCACCTACAGCGGGAGACGCTACGAGCAGTACTTC. Its translation: CATYSGRRYEQYF. The V call is TRBV6-1, the J call TRBJ2-7, with 8 bases identical to TRBD2. CDR3 size: 13 residues. Per the germline V gene, CDR1 is MNHNS and CDR2 is SASEGT. Germline trimming cut 10 bases from V and 3 bases from J; bases unmatched to any gene: 8.

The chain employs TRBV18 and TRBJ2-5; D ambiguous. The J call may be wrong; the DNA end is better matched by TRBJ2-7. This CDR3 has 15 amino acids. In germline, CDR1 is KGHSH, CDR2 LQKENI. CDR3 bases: TGTGCCAGCTCACCCTCGCGGAGCCCTTACTACGAGCAGTACTTC. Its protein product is CASSPSRSPYYEQYF.

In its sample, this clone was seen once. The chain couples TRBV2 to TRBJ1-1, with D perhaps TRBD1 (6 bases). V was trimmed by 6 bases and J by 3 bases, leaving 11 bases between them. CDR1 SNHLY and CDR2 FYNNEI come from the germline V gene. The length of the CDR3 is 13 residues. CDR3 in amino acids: CASRGQRHTEAFF. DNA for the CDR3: TGTGCCAGCAGAGGACAGAGGCACACTGAAGCTTTCTTT.

The CDR3 DNA sequence: TGTGCCAGCAGCCCCGTGGCTCGCCACATCTATGGCTACACCTTC. It is translated as CASSPVARHIYGYTF. J is TRBJ1-2 and V is TRBV5-8; no reliable D call. The V gene lost 4 bases and the J gene lost 4 bases, with 17 bases spanning the gap. In germline, CDR1 is SGHTS, CDR2 YDEGEE. CDR3 length: 15 amino acids.

The CDR3 reads CASGLAATGNTIYF. CDR3 in DNA: TGTGCCAGCGGACTGGCTGCAACTGGAAACACCATATATTTT. The V call is TRBV10-3, the J call TRBJ1-3, with D uncertain. Germline V CDR1 and CDR2: ENHRY, SYGVKD. This CDR3 has 14 residues. The ends were cut back, 10 bases at V and 2 bases at J, with 15 bases in the middle.

The CDR3 nucleotides read TGTGCCAGCAGCCTCAGAAGGACTACAAATGCTGGGGCCAACGTCCTGACTTTC. Translating gives CASSLRRTTNAGANVLTF. J is TRBJ2-6 and V is TRBV14; the D gene is possibly TRBD2 (6 bases). The CDR3 has 18 amino acids. V was pared by 4 bases and J by 2 bases, with 18 bases between. From germline, CDR1 is SGHDN and CDR2 FVKESK.

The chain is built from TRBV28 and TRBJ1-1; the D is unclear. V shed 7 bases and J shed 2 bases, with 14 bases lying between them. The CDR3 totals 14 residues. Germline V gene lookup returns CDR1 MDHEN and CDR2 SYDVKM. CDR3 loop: CASKVLGRNTEAFF. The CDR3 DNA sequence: TGTGCCAGCAAGGTTCTGGGCAGAAACACTGAAGCTTTCTTT.

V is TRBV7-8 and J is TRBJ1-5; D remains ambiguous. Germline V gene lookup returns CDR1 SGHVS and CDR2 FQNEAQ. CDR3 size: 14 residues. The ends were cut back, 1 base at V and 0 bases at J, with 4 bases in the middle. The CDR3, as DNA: TGTGCCAGCAGCTTAGATAATAGCAATCAGCCCCAGCATTTT. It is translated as CASSLDNSNQPQHF.

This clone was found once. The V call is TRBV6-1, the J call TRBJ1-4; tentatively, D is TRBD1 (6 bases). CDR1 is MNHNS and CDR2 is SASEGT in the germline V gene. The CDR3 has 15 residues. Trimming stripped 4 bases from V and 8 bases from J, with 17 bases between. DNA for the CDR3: TGTGCCAGCAGTGTTTCCCAGGGGACGAGCGAAAAACTGTTTTTT. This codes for CASSVSQGTSEKLFF.

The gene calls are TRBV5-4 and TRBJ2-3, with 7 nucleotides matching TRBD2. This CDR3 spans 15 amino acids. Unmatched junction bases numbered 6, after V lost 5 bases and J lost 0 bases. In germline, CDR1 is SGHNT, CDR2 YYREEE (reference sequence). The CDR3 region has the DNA TGTGCCAGCAGGGCCGGGGGGACTAGCACAGATACGCAGTATTTT. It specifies CASRAGGTSTDTQYF.

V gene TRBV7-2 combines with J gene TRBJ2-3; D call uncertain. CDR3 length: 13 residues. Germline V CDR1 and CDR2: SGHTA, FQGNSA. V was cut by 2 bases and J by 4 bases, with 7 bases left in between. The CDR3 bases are TGTGCCAGCAGCTTAAGCCGTGCAGATACGCAGTATTTT. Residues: CASSLSRADTQYF.

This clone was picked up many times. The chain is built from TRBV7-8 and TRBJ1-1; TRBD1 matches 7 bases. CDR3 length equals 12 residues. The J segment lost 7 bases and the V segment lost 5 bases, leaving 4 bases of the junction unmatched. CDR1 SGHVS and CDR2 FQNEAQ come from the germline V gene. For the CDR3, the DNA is TGTGCCAGCAGCGCCTGGGACAGTGAAGCTTTCTTT. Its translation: CASSAWDSEAFF.

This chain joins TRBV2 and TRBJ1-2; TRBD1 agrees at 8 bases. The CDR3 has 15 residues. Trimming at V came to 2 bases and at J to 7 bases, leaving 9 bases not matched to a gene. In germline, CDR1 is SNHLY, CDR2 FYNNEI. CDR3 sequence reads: CASSERRTGLGGYTF. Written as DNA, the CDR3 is TGTGCCAGCAGTGAACGTCGGACAGGGCTTGGTGGCTACACCTTC.

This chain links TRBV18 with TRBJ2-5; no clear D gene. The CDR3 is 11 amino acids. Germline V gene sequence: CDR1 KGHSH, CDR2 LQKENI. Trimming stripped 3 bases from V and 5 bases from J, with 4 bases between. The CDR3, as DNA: TGTGCCAGCTCACCCGGGGAGACCCAGTACTTC. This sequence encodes CASSPGETQYF.

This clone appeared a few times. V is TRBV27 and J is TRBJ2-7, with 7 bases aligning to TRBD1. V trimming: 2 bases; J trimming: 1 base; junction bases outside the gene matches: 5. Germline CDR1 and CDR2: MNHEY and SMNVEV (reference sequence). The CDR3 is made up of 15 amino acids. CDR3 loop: CASSLLGGESYEQYF. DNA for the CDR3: TGTGCCAGCAGTTTACTAGGGGGCGAATCCTACGAGCAGTACTTC.

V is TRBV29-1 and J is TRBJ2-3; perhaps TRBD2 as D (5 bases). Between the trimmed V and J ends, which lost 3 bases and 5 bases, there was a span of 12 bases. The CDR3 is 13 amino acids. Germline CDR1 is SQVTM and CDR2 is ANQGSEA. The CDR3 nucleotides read TGCAGCGTTGAGTATCGGAGGAGAGATACGCAGTATTTT. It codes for CSVEYRRRDTQYF.

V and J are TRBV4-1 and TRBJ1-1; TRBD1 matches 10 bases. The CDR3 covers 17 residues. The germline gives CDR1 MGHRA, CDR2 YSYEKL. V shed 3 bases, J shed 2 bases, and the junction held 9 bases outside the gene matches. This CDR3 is CASSQPGQGFSNTEAFF. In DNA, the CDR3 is TGCGCCAGCAGCCAGCCGGGACAGGGGTTTAGCAACACTGAAGCTTTCTTT.

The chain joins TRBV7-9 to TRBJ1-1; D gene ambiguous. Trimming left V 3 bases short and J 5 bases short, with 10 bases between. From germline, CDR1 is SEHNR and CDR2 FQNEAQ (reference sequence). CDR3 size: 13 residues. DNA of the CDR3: TGTGCCAGCAGCTTGAGGAGTAATACTGAAGCTTTCTTT. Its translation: CASSLRSNTEAFF.

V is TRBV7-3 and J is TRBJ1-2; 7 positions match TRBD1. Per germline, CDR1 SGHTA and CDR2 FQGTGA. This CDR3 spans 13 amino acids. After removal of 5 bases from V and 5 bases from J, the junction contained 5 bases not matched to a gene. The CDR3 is CASSASGGYGYTF. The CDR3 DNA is TGTGCCAGCAGCGCCTCAGGGGGATATGGCTACACCTTC.

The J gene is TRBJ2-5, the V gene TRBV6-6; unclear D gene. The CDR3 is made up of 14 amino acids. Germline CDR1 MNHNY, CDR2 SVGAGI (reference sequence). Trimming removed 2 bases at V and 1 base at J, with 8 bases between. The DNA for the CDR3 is TGTGCCAGCAGTTACGGGCAGGTCCAAGAGACCCAGTACTTC. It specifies CASSYGQVQETQYF.